This T cell receptor (beta chain) was recorded in a study of molecular identifiers for immune sequencing clone quantification. Background on the study: The replicates split RNA from roughly 20,000 or 100,000 naive CD8 cells five ways and sequenced four. Points from the study as a whole: Whereas naive cells kept under 1% of molecules in clones above 20 RNA copies, such clones held over 99% in effectors.

Regarding this clonotype: As yet, its antigen is unknown.

It was with previously described methods and listed TCR primers that bulk TCR libraries were made. TCRdb analysed the PCR reads with MiXCR anew, one entry per CDR3 protein. The data hold about 510,000 distinct CDR3 sequences, with about a fifth observed a single time. A CD8+CD4-CCR7+CD45RA+ gate was used to sort naive CD8 T cells. The CDR3 is made up of 15 amino acids. Germline lookup yields CDR1 SQVTM and CDR2 ANQGSEA. The V end was cut by 2 bases, the J end by 4 bases, with 17 bases between. V usage is TRBV29-1 and J usage is TRBJ1-2; D not certain. This clonotype was obtained from a human donor in good health. Some libraries in this study had Jurkat cell RNA spiked in. The sample comprised naive CD8+ T cells from blood, with Jurkat cell RNA spiked in. Subset meaning: FACS-sorted CD8+CD4-CCR7+CD45RA+ naive T cells. Here the CDR3 DNA reads TGCAGCGTTGAAAATCGGGCGGGGAAGGGCTATGGCTACACCTTC. Residues: CSVENRAGKGYGYTF.